This TCR beta chain was sequenced in a study of monozygotic twins with inflammatory bowel disease. Study-level points and caveats: It was in IBD patients that TCRbeta diversity (inverse Simpson) was lower than in healthy co-twins.

UMIs containing a 6-nucleotide sample barcode were added via template switching. One entry per CDR3 protein, without DNA, is what TCRdb gives after re-calling the 5' RACE reads. This sample's table has under 150,000 distinct CDR3 sequences. Note on this clonotype: What it recognizes is unknown.

The germline CDR1 and CDR2 sequences are LGHNA and YNFKEQ. There are 15 residues in the CDR3. The source material was blood. V usage is TRBV4-2 and J usage is TRBJ2-3; without DNA, the TCRdb call of TRBD2 cannot be checked. This TCR was recovered from a human donor with ulcerative colitis or Crohn's disease, or a healthy co-twin of an affected twin (not recorded which). CDR3: CASRAGTSMPDTQYF.